This record concerns one T cell receptor (beta chain) sequence. Its specificity is not known. These data belong to a study of T cell repertoires in cytomegalovirus infection. Study results and caveats: The cumulative frequency of public TCR beta families identified carriers of CMV plus the relevant HLA. HLA-C-restricted, CMV-specific TCR beta clonotypes were dominant ex vivo.

One entry per CDR3 protein, called by TCRdb with MiXCR from the reads. This table holds 200,000 to 300,000 distinct CDR3 sequences, approximately 8.3% found once. This clonotype originated in a human donor in good health (CMV status not recorded). Some clones in this sample may be carry-over from other donors' samples. Sequencing input: PBMCs.

CDR3: CASSGGPSGYTGELFF. DNA of the CDR3: TGTGCCAGTAGTGGGGGGCCTAGCGGTTACACCGGGGAGCTGTTTTTT. The chain is built from TRBV19 and TRBJ2-2; D may be TRBD2 (7 bases). CDR1 and CDR2 from the germline V gene are LNHDA and SQIVND (reference sequence). This CDR3 is 16 amino acids long. Between the trimmed V and J ends, which lost 5 bases and 3 bases, there was a span of 16 bases.